Sequencing of this TCR beta chain was carried out in a study of T-cell memory formation after mild COVID-19. Points from the study as a whole: For second-wave clones that peaked at day 37, SARS-CoV-2 specificity went unverified.

In TCRdb, the 5' RACE reads were re-called with MiXCR into one record per CDR3 protein. In the table there are under 250,000 distinct CDR3 sequences, about 16% of which are singletons. Germline CDR1 and CDR2: LGHDT and YNNKEL (reference sequence). Between the trimmed V and J ends, which lost 5 bases and 2 bases, there was a span of 7 bases. The CDR3 sequence is 14 residues long. With respect to this clonotype: Its matching antigen is unknown.

The chain has TRBV3-1 and TRBJ2-6; perhaps TRBD2 as D (6 bases). What was sequenced was PBMCs or a T cell subset sorted from them (not recorded which). The TCR comes from an adult woman who had mild COVID-19 (a few samples of this study predate the infection). Cell type and time point are not known. CDR3 residues: CASSTGAGANVLTF. The CDR3 DNA is TGTGCCAGCAGCACGGGGGCTGGGGCCAACGTCCTGACTTTC.